This TCR beta chain is from a study of T cell repertoires in cytomegalovirus infection. With regard to this clonotype: As yet, its antigen is unknown.

CDR1 and CDR2 from the germline V gene are SGHVS and FQNEAQ. The CDR3 extends over 14 amino acids. V lost 5 bases and J 4 bases, leaving 13 bases between the germline ends. TCRdb reanalysed the reads using MiXCR and keeps one entry per CDR3 protein. The table records roughly 180,000 distinct CDR3 sequences, 20% to 25% of them present only once. This TCR was sampled from a human donor in good health (CMV status not recorded). Some clones in this sample may be carry-over from other donors' samples. The genes are TRBV7-8 and TRBJ2-3; D is perhaps TRBD2 (5 bases). The sample was CD8+ T cells from cultured PBMCs, taken from culture after CMV antigen stimulation. DNA for the CDR3: TGTGCCAGCAGCCCCATGCAAGCGGCAGATACGCAGTATTTT. Translated, it gives CASSPMQAADTQYF. The full variable domain, in which reference TRBV7-8 and TRBJ2-3 provide the parts outside the CDR3, is GAGVSQSPRYKVAKRGQDVALRCDPISGHVSLFWYQQALGQGPEFLTYFQNEAQLDKSGLPSDRFFAERPEGSVSTLKIQRTQQEDSAVYLCASSPMQAADTQYFGPGTRLTVL.